The 23 T cell receptor beta chains below come from one sample, sequenced in a study of cytomegalovirus exposure and HLA in healthy donors. Primers included in the PCR were 60 Vbeta and 13 Jbeta primers. TCRdb keeps only in-frame clones here, not all; method: immunoSEQ multiplex PCR. Of about 150,000 clones listed, 70% to 85% are singletons. Sequenced material: PBMCs. All receptors come from a woman between 45 and 60 years old in good health and CMV-seropositive.

This chain links TRBV2 with TRBJ1-4; possibly TRBD1 for D (6 bases). The CDR3 has 14 residues. The germline V gene encodes CDR1 SNHLY and CDR2 FYNNEI. Trimming cost V 4 bases and J 3 bases, with 9 bases left between them. The CDR3 protein is CASSGGGANEKLFF. The CDR3, as DNA: TGTGCCAGCAGTGGGGGGGGCGCTAATGAAAAACTGTTTTTT.

The chain is built from TRBV5-4 and TRBJ1-2; D ambiguous. CDR3 length: 16 residues. V lost 0 bases, J lost 1 base, and 13 bases lay in between. Germline CDR1 SGHNT, CDR2 YYREEE (reference sequence). The CDR3 spells CASSLEPSRSNYGYTF. The CDR3 DNA reads TGTGCCAGCAGCTTGGAACCGAGTAGGAGTAACTATGGCTACACCTTC.

The V gene is TRBV19, the J gene TRBJ1-3, with a tentative D call TRBD1 (5 bases). Trimming took 6 bases from V and 0 from J, leaving 6 bases between them. The CDR3 is made up of 13 amino acids. Germline V gene data show CDR1 as LNHDA and CDR2 as SQIVND (reference sequence). This chain's CDR3 is CASRDSSGNTIYF. For the CDR3, the DNA is TGTGCCAGTAGAGACAGCTCTGGAAACACCATATATTTT.

This clone was seen just once. The V gene is TRBV29-1, the J gene TRBJ1-4; D remains unclear. CDR3 size: 12 residues. From germline, CDR1 is SQVTM and CDR2 ANQGSEA. With 5 bases removed from V and 4 bases from J, the gap between germline ends came to 8 bases. This CDR3 reads CSVREVNEKLFF. Written as DNA, the CDR3 is TGCAGCGTTAGGGAGGTTAATGAAAAACTGTTTTTT.

The chain employs TRBV5-1 and TRBJ2-7; the D gene is possibly TRBD1 (6 bases). V lost 1 base, J lost 4 bases, and 15 bases lay in between. The CDR3 length is 15 residues. CDR1 and CDR2 from the germline V gene are SGHRS and YFSETQ. The CDR3 here is CASSLSGGTGYEQYF. The CDR3 nucleotides are TGCGCCAGCAGCTTGTCTGGAGGAACAGGGTACGAGCAGTACTTC.

The J gene is TRBJ1-2, the V gene TRBV6-5; a weak D match, TRBD1 (6 bases). Trimming took 6 bases from V and 8 from J, leaving 16 bases between them. The length of the CDR3 is 13 residues. Germline CDR1 reads MNHEY; CDR2 reads SVGAGI. CDR3 residues: CASSLNRVGGYTF. The DNA for the CDR3 is TGTGCCAGCAGCCTTAACAGGGTCGGGGGCTACACCTTC.

The CDR3 spells CATSRDSSTNEKLFF. The CDR3, as DNA: TGTGCCACCAGCAGAGATTCCTCAACTAATGAAAAACTGTTTTTT. The V and J genes are TRBV15 and TRBJ1-4; no firm D call. The V end was cut by 0 bases, the J end by 0 bases, with 5 bases between. The CDR3 loop spans 15 amino acids. Germline V gene sequence: CDR1 LNHNV, CDR2 YYDKDF (reference sequence).

The chain couples TRBV21-1 to TRBJ1-2. TRBV21-1 is an annotated pseudogene. The length of the CDR3 is 19 residues. DNA of the CDR3: TGTGCCAGCAGGAACGAGGGGCAGGGAGGAGTATACTACCTCTATGGCTACACCTTC. Protein: CASRNEGQGGVYYLYGYTF.

This clone came up once. The chain recombines TRBV4-3 with TRBJ2-7, with 12 bases fitting TRBD2. This CDR3 has 15 amino acids. Trimming took 0 bases from V and 3 from J; bases not matched to a gene: 0. Per germline, CDR1 LGHNA and CDR2 YSLEER. The CDR3 coding sequence is TGCGCCAGCAGCCAAGAGACTAGCGGGGGCTACGAGCAGTACTTC. Protein sequence: CASSQETSGGYEQYF.

The chain employs TRBV5-4 and TRBJ2-3; a possible D gene is TRBD1 (6 bases). Germline V CDR1 and CDR2: SGHNT, YYREEE (reference sequence). Between the trimmed V and J ends, which lost 1 base and 2 bases, there was a span of 14 bases. CDR3 length: 16 amino acids. CDR3: CASSLQGRSLTDTQYF. CDR3 DNA sequence: TGTGCCAGCAGCTTGCAGGGGCGCTCGCTCACAGATACGCAGTATTTT.

This chain uses TRBV5-1 with TRBJ2-3; D gene uncertain. This CDR3 is 13 amino acids long. The germline V gene has CDR1 SGHRS and CDR2 YFSETQ. V dropped 1 base and J dropped 3 bases, with 6 bases sitting between them. The CDR3 spells CASSLFATDTQYF. CDR3 DNA: TGCGCCAGCAGCTTGTTTGCGACAGATACGCAGTATTTT.

J is TRBJ2-3 and V is TRBV4-1; TRBD2 matches 13 bases. This CDR3 has 17 amino acids. The trim removed 1 base at V and 2 bases at J, leaving 3 bases unmatched. The germline V gene has CDR1 MGHRA and CDR2 YSYEKL. Here the CDR3 reads CASSQVGTSGATDTQYF. CDR3 DNA: TGCGCCAGCAGCCAAGTAGGGACTAGCGGGGCCACAGATACGCAGTATTTT.

The rearrangement links TRBV5-1 to TRBJ2-5; 8 positions match TRBD1. V was clipped by 6 bases and J by 5 bases; unmatched bases: 9. The CDR3 is 14 amino acids. Germline lookup yields CDR1 SGHRS and CDR2 YFSETQ. CDR3 nucleotides: TGCGCCAGCAAGGTGTTACAGGGGGTCGAGACCCAGTACTTC. Its protein is CASKVLQGVETQYF.

This clone showed up just a few times. This chain connects TRBV28 to TRBJ1-2; perhaps TRBD1 as D (6 bases). Germline V gene sequence: CDR1 MDHEN, CDR2 SYDVKM. The CDR3 runs 17 residues. Trimming removed 4 bases at V and 4 bases at J, with 22 bases between. The CDR3 DNA is TGTGCCAGCAGTTCACCCTCGACAGGTTGGATTGGCTATGGCTACACCTTC. It is translated as CASSSPSTGWIGYGYTF.

The CDR3 region is CASSPRTSGGAGNEQFF. For the CDR3, the DNA is TGTGCCAGCAGTCCCCGTACTAGCGGGGGGGCCGGGAATGAGCAGTTCTTC. V gene TRBV27 combines with J gene TRBJ2-1, with TRBD2 matching over 13 bases. The germline CDR1 and CDR2 sequences are MNHEY and SMNVEV (reference sequence). V gave up 5 bases and J gave up 7 bases; unmatched junction bases: 11. CDR3 length: 17 residues.

A single count supports this clone. The chain employs TRBV10-3 and TRBJ2-4; TRBD2 is a possible D gene (6 bases). The V gene lost 3 bases and the J gene lost 7 bases, with 13 bases spanning the gap. This CDR3 is 14 amino acids long. In germline, CDR1 is ENHRY, CDR2 SYGVKD. The CDR3 sequence is CAISETGGANIQYF. The CDR3 nucleotides are TGTGCCATCAGTGAAACCGGGGGAGCCAACATTCAGTACTTC.

This chain connects TRBV9 to TRBJ1-2; TRBD1 might be the D (6 bases). Germline V gene data show CDR1 as SGDLS and CDR2 as YYNGEE. The CDR3 has 13 residues. The V end was cut by 0 bases, the J end by 8 bases, with 11 bases between. CDR3 sequence (DNA): TGTGCCAGCAGCGTAGTATCAGGGGACGGCTACACCTTC. Encoded protein: CASSVVSGDGYTF.

The chain couples TRBV5-6 to TRBJ2-7, with 9 positions matching TRBD1. The junction had 13 bases not matched to a gene; V was cut back by 7 bases and J by 5 bases. CDR1 SGHDT and CDR2 YYEEEE come from the germline V gene. The CDR3 consists of 15 residues. The CDR3 loop is CASRYRGQGHHEQYF. DNA for the CDR3: TGTGCCAGCCGATACCGGGGACAGGGTCACCACGAGCAGTACTTC. The whole variable domain, remainder taken from reference TRBV5-6 and TRBJ2-7, is DAGVTQSPTHLIKTRGQQVTLRCSPKSGHDTVSWYQQALGQGPQFIFQYYEEEERQRGNFPDRFSGHQFPNYSSELNVNALLLGDSALYLCASRYRGQGHHEQYFGPGTRLTVT.

The chain couples TRBV29-1 to TRBJ2-7, with D unclear. Per germline, CDR1 SQVTM and CDR2 ANQGSEA. V lost 0 bases to trimming and J lost 3 bases, with 3 bases between them. The length of the CDR3 is 11 residues. CDR3 loop: CSVEDLYEQYF. The CDR3 DNA sequence: TGCAGCGTTGAAGATCTCTACGAGCAGTACTTC.

The chain is built from TRBV27 and TRBJ2-3, with TRBD2 as a possible D gene (6 bases). Looked up from germline, CDR1 is MNHEY and CDR2 is SMNVEV (reference sequence). The CDR3 runs 16 residues. V was trimmed by 6 bases and J by 0 bases, leaving 16 bases between them. The CDR3 protein is CASRKTSFSSTDTQYF. The CDR3 DNA reads as TGTGCCAGCAGAAAGACTAGTTTTTCTAGCACAGATACGCAGTATTTT.

The chain recombines TRBV4-3 with TRBJ2-7; 8 bases are a match to TRBD1. The V gene's germline CDR1 is LGHNA and CDR2 YSLEER. This CDR3 is built from 19 residues. V trimming: 0 bases; J trimming: 3 bases; junction bases outside the gene matches: 16. CDR3 nucleotide sequence: TGCGCCAGCAGCCAAGATGCCGGACAGGGTGATGGAAGACGCTACGAGCAGTACTTC. Translated, it gives CASSQDAGQGDGRRYEQYF.

This chain joins TRBV2 and TRBJ1-2, with TRBD1 identical over 8 bases. V dropped 7 bases and J dropped 7; count of bases not matched to a gene: 11. Per germline, CDR1 SNHLY and CDR2 FYNNEI. The CDR3 has 14 amino acids. Written as DNA, the CDR3 is TGTGCCAGCAAAGCGACAGGGGAAAGTTCTGGCTACACCTTC. Translating it yields CASKATGESSGYTF.

The chain recombines TRBV14 with TRBJ1-1, with TRBD1 matching 8 bases. The V gene end was trimmed by 5 bases and the J gene end by 1 base; junction bases not matched to a gene: 3. Germline CDR1 is SGHDN and CDR2 is FVKESK. CDR3 length: 14 residues. DNA for the CDR3: TGTGCCAGCAGCTTCGGACAGGGGAACACTGAAGCTTTCTTT. Protein sequence: CASSFGQGNTEAFF.